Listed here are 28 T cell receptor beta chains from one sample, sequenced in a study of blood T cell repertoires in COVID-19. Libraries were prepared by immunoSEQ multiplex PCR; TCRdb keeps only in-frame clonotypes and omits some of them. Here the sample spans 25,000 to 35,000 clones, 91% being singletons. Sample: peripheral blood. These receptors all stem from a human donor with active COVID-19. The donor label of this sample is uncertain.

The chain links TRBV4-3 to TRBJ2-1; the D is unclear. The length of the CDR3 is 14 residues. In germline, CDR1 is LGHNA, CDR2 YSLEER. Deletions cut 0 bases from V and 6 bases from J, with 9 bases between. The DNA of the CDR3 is TGCGCCAGCAGCCAAGAATGGCTTATCAATGAGCAGTTCTTC. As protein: CASSQEWLINEQFF.

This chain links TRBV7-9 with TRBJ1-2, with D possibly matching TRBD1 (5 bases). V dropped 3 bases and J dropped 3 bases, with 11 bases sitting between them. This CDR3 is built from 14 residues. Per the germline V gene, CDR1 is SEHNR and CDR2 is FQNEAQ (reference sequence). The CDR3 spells CASSFSGPDYGYTF. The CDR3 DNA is TGTGCCAGCAGCTTTTCAGGGCCGGACTATGGCTACACCTTC.

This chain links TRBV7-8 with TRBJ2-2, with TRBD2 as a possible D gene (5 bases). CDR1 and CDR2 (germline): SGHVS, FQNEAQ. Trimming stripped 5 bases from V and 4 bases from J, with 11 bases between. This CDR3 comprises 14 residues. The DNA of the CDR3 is TGTGCCAGCAGCCTGGACGGAGGCACCGGGGAGCTGTTTTTT. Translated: CASSLDGGTGELFF.

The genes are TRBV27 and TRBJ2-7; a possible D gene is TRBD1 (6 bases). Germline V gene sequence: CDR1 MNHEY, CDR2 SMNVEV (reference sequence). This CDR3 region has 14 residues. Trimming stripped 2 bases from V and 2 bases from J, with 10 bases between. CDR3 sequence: CASSLTGKPYEQYF. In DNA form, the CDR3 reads TGTGCCAGCAGTTTAACAGGGAAGCCCTACGAGCAGTACTTC.

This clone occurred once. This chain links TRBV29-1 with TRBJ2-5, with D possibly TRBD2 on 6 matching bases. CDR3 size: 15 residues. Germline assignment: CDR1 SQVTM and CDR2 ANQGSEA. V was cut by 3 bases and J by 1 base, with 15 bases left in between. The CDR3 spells CSVDGLAGTQETQYF. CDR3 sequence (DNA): TGCAGCGTTGATGGACTGGCGGGAACCCAAGAGACCCAGTACTTC.

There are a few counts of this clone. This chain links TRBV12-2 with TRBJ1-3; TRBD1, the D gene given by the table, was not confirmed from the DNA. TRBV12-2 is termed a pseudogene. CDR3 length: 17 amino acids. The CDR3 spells CASRLDAQDISGNTIYF. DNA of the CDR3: TGTGCAAGTCGCTTAGACGCCCAGGACATATCTGGAAACACCATATATTTT.

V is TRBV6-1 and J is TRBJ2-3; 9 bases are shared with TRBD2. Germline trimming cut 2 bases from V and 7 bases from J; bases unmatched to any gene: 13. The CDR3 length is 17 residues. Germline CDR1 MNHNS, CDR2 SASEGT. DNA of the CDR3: TGTGCCAGCAGTGAACAGGGCGGGGGGGGATCCACGAATACGCAGTATTTT. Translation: CASSEQGGGGSTNTQYF.

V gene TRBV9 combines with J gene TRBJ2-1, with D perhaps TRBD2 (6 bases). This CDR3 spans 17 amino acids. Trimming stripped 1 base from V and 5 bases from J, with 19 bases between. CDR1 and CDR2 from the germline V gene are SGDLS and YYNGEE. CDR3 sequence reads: CASSVKVGAGRNNEQFF. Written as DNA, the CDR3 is TGTGCCAGCAGCGTAAAAGTAGGGGCGGGAAGGAACAATGAGCAGTTCTTC.

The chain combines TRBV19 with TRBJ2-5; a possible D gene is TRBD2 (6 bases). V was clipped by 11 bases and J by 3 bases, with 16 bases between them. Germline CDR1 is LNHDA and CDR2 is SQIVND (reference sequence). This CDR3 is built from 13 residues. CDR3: CAVALGGKETQYF. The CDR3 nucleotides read TGTGCCGTGGCGCTTGGAGGGAAAGAGACCCAGTACTTC.

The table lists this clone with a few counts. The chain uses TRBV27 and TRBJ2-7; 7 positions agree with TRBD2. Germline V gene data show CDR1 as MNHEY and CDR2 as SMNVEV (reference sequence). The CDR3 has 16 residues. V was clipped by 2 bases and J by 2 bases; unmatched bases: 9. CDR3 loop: CASSLRGDYLAYEQYF. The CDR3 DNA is TGTGCCAGCAGTTTACGGGGGGACTATCTCGCCTACGAGCAGTACTTC.

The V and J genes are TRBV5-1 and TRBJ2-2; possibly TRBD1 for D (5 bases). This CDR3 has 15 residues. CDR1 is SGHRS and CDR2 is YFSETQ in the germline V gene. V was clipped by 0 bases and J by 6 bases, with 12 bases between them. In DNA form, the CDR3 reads TGCGCCAGCAGCTTGGCTGCAGGGCCGGCCGGGGAGCTGTTTTTT. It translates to CASSLAAGPAGELFF.

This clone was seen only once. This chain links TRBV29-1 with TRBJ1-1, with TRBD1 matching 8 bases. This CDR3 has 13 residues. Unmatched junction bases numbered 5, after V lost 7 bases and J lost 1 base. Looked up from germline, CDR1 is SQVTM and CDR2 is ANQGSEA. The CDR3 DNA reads TGCAGCGGCCTAGGACAGGGGAACACTGAAGCTTTCTTT. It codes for CSGLGQGNTEAFF.

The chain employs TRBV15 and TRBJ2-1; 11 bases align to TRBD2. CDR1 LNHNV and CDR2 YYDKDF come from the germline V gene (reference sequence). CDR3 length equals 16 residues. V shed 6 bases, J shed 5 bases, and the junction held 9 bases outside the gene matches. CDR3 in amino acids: CATRPTGTSGDNEQFF. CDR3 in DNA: TGTGCCACCAGACCTACAGGGACTAGCGGTGACAATGAGCAGTTCTTC.

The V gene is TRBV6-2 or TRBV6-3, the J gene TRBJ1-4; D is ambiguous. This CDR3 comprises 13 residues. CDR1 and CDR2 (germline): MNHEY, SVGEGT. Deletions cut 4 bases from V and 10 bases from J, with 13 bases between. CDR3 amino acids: CASSSGAPRKLFF. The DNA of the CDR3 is TGTGCCAGCAGTTCGGGAGCCCCACGAAAACTGTTTTTT.

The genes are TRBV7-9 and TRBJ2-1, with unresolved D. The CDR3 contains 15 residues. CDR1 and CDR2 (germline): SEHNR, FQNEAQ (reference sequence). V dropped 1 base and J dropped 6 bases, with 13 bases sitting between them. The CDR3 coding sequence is TGTGCCAGCAGCTTAGAATTACACGTCTTCAATGAGCAGTTCTTC. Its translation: CASSLELHVFNEQFF.

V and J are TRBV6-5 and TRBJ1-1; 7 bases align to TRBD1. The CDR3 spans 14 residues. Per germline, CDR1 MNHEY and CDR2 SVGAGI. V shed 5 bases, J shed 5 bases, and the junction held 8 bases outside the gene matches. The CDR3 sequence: CASSQMTGTTEAFF. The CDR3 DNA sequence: TGTGCCAGCAGTCAGATGACAGGGACTACTGAAGCTTTCTTT.

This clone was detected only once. This chain's CDR3 is CAISEFLAGGPRETQYF. DNA of the CDR3: TGTGCCATCAGTGAGTTTTTAGCGGGAGGGCCGCGAGAGACCCAGTACTTC. The chain combines TRBV10-3 with TRBJ2-5; 11 nucleotides agree with TRBD2. V trimming: 1 base; J trimming: 4 bases; junction bases outside the gene matches: 8. Germline V lookup: CDR1 ENHRY, CDR2 SYGVKD. The CDR3 contains 17 residues.

The CDR3 reads CASSGGLARNTGEQYF. The DNA of the CDR3 is TGTGCCAGTAGTGGGGGACTAGCGCGAAATACGGGCGAGCAGTACTTC. The chain recombines TRBV19 with TRBJ2-7; the match to TRBD2 covers 10 bases. Germline V lookup: CDR1 LNHDA, CDR2 SQIVND (reference sequence). The CDR3 has 16 residues. J lost 6 bases, V lost 5 bases, and 13 bases had no gene match. Filled out from reference TRBV19 and TRBJ2-7, the complete variable domain reads DGGITQSPKYLFRKEGQNVTLSCEQNLNHDAMYWYRQDPGQGLRLIYYSQIVNDFQKGDIAEGYSVSREKKESFPLTVTSAQKNPTAFYLCASSGGLARNTGEQYFGPGTRLTVT.

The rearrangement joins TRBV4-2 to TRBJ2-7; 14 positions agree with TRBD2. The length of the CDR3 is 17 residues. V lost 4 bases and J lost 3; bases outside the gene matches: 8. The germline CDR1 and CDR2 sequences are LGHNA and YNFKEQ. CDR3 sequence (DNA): TGTGCCAGCAGCCCGTCGACTAGCGGGGGGGCCATCTACGAGCAGTACTTC. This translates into CASSPSTSGGAIYEQYF.

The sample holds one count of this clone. CDR3 loop: CASRPLGPGDGYTF. CDR3 nucleotides: TGTGCCAGTAGACCTCTTGGCCCGGGGGATGGCTACACCTTC. V and J are TRBV19 and TRBJ1-2, with a possible D match to TRBD1 (5 bases). The CDR3 is 14 residues long. Germline values: CDR1 LNHDA, CDR2 SQIVND (reference sequence). V lost 6 bases to trimming and J lost 6 bases, with 17 bases between them.

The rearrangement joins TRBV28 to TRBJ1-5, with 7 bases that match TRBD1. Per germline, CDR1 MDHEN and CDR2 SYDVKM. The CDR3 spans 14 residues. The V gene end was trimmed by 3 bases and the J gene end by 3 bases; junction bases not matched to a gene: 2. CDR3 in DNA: TGTGCCAGCAGTTTGACAGGGCCCAATCAGCCCCAGCATTTT. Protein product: CASSLTGPNQPQHF.

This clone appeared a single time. The CDR3 bases are TGTGCCAGCAGTTTACCAGGACTAGCGGGGAACACCGGGGAGCTGTTTTTT. Protein product: CASSLPGLAGNTGELFF. V gene TRBV28 combines with J gene TRBJ2-2, with 11 bases identical to TRBD2. Germline-derived CDR1 and CDR2 are MDHEN and SYDVKM. The CDR3 has 17 amino acids. V trimming: 2 bases; J trimming: 1 base; junction bases outside the gene matches: 3.

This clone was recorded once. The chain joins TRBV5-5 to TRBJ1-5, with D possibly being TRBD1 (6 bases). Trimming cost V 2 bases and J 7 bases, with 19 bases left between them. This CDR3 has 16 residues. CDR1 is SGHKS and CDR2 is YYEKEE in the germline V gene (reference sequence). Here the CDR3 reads CASSFFLDSQGQPQHF. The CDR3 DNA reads TGTGCCAGCAGCTTCTTTCTGGACAGCCAAGGACAGCCCCAGCATTTT. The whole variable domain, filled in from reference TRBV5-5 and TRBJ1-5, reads DAGVTQSPTHLIKTRGQQVTLRCSPISGHKSVSWYQQVLGQGPQFIFQYYEKEERGRGNFPDRFSARQFPNYSSELNVNALLLGDSALYLCASSFFLDSQGQPQHFGDGTRLSIL.

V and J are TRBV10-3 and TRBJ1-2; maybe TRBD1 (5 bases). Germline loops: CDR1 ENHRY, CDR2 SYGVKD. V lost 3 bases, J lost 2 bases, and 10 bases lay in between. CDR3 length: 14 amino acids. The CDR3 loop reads CAISDDPGNYGYTF. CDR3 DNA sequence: TGTGCCATCAGTGACGACCCAGGGAACTATGGCTACACCTTC.

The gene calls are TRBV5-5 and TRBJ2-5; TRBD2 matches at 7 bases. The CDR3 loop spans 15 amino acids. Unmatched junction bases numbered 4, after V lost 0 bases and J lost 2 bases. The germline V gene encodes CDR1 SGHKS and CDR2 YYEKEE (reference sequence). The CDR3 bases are TGTGCCAGCAGCTTGGGACTAGCCTTGCAAGAGACCCAGTACTTC. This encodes CASSLGLALQETQYF.

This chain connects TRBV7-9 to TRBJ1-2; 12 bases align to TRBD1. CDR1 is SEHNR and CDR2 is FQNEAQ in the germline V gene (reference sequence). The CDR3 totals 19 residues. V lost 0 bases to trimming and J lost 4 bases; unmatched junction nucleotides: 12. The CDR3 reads CASSLALRDRGQVSYGYTF. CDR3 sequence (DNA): TGTGCCAGCAGCTTAGCCCTCCGGGACAGGGGGCAGGTTAGCTATGGCTACACCTTC.

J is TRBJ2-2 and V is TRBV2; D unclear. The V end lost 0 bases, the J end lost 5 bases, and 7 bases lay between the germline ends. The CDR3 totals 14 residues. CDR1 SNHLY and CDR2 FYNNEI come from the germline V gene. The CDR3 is CASSEAVETGELFF. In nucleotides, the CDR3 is TGTGCCAGCAGTGAAGCAGTAGAAACCGGGGAGCTGTTTTTT.

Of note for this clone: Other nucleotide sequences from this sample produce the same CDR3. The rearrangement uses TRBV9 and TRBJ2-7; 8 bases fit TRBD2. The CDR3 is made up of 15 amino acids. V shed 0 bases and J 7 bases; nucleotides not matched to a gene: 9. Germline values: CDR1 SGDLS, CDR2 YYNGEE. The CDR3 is CASSVGSGGVGEQYF. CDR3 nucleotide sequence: TGTGCCAGCAGCGTAGGAAGCGGGGGCGTGGGAGAGCAGTACTTC.